The source of this T cell receptor (beta chain) is a study of cytomegalovirus exposure and HLA in healthy donors. Study-level findings and limits: Researchers reported that a few CMV-associated chains were confirmed in vitro as CMV antigen-specific. Investigators reported around 150 TCR beta chains as tied to cytomegalovirus. Generally TCR sequences proved uncommon, though certain public TCRs appeared in numerous donors.

This table comes from immunoSEQ multiplex PCR, and its TCRdb copy is limited to in-frame clones, with some not included. The data hold over 60,000 clones, with about 94% observed a single time. The germline gives CDR1 ENHRY, CDR2 SYGVKD. V gave up 3 bases and J gave up 0 bases, with 9 bases separating them. CDR3 length: 16 residues. This clone was seen a single time. The antigen remains unidentified. The validation cohort, a group of over a hundred subjects, included the donors and was separate from the roughly 600-subject first cohort. The sample was PBMCs. This sequence originates from a young man in good health and CMV-seropositive. J is TRBJ2-6 and V is TRBV10-3; no firm D call. In DNA, the CDR3 is TGTGCCATCAGTGACAACAACCTCTCTGGGGCCAACGTCCTGACTTTC. Protein: CAISDNNLSGANVLTF.